This paragraph covers one TCR beta chain sequence. This clonotype turned up a few times. What this receptor recognizes is not known. No base quality values were provided; no much bigger clone lies one nucleotide off. The TCR beta CDR3 regions were amplified from RNA transcripts. The TCR CDR3 was subjected to a first round of RT-PCR using the HTBI primer set and the Qiagen OneStep RT-PCR kit. A second multiplex PCR round built the libraries, followed by size selection and purification. The libraries were sequenced on an Illumina HiSeq2000 using paired-end 100 bp reads. Regarding the original processing steps: SOAPnuke was used to process the raw data, with reads discarded if the reads contained adapters or uncalled bases, had a mean Phred below 15, or lacked an exact constant-primer or identifier match. High-quality paired reads were merged with COPE v1.2.5, and unique nucleotide sequences were defined as clonotypes. Clonotypes were aligned to IMGT TRBV, TRBD and TRBJ reference segments using MiTCR v1.1. The analysis included only V-J combinations with a frequency above 0.0001, which together covered approximately 99% of the repertoires. A TCS score was defined as the ratio of F50 (clonal expansion) to E x V (chaos), with BLOSUM62-based TCRdist applied between CDR3 peptides within each V-J. Welch's t-statistics and random forest reduced around 520 V-J features to some 14, which were used in a naive Bayes classifier (R e1071). TCRdb ran its own pipeline on the public reads, namely fastp trimming at Q25 and MiXCR clone calling, and kept in-frame beta chains. Rows with a matching CDR3 protein are joined into one entry that keeps the most common DNA and genes. For this entry, the V and J calls and clone size follow TCRdb and not the study's own pipeline. In all, the sample holds about 740,000 distinct CDR3 sequences, and about 14% of those were seen once. The ten largest clones capture 10% of the sample.

The entry originates in a study of T cells in Graves' hyperthyroidism and ophthalmopathy (dated by TCRdb to between 2018 and 2020). For the wider study: Peripheral blood samples were taken at the time of initial diagnosis, prior to any treatment. To identify TCR V-J signatures that set the groups apart, the researchers used a discovery cohort of 90 to 100 patients, made up of under 45 with Graves' ophthalmopathy and 57 with stable Graves' hyperthyroidism. For training and testing, the approximately 92 patients in the discovery cohort were randomly divided in a 7:3 ratio. Prospective prediction of ophthalmopathy was tested in an independent validation cohort consisting of 18 hyperthyroidism patients and approximately 16 patients who later progressed to ophthalmopathy. In addition, the study compared T-cell repertoires in thyroid tissue and in blood from about 6 Graves' hyperthyroidism patients. The paper describes TCR Vbeta CDR3 sequencing of 135 peripheral blood samples, made up of under 50 ophthalmopathy patients, approximately 73 hyperthyroidism patients and about 17 progressor patients. Following sampling, methimazole starting at 30 mg daily was given to hyperthyroidism patients, and high-dose intravenous methylprednisolone was given to ophthalmopathy patients.

Trimming costs V 1 base and J 0 bases, and their ends lie 8 bases apart. Measured from the cysteine to the phenylalanine, the CDR3 is 16 residues long. Only the CDR3 DNA is retained, 48 bases long and in frame from the first base. The germline V gene encodes CDR1 SGHDT and CDR2 YYEEEE. General conclusions and limits of the study: Sample size was not statistically predetermined, and investigators were not blinded to group allocation. Ophthalmopathy was separated from stable hyperthyroidism by a 13 V-J signature model, with approximately 85% sensitivity and 81% to 83% specificity obtained in cross-validation and 80%/75% obtained in testing. Most expanded thyroid clonotypes (frequency above 0.001) were also detected in blood, a finding suggesting that blood repertoires may reflect thyroid immune responses. In validation, the model predicted progression to ophthalmopathy a median of around six months before onset, with roughly 70% sensitivity and about 72% specificity.

Stable Graves' hyperthyroidism was defined as no progression to ophthalmopathy during 18 months of follow-up. Hyperthyroidism patients were newly diagnosed, had a disease duration of under 2 months, and were aged 18 to 65 years. The study excluded patients with uncontrolled infections, other autoimmune diseases, pregnancy or lactation. Diagnoses were established on the basis of clinical symptoms, serum thyroxine and TRAb, thyroid ultrasound, and orbital computed tomography. PBMCs were isolated from 7.5 to 10 ml of fresh peripheral blood by Ficoll-Paque density gradient centrifugation. Total RNA was extracted with Trizol reagent, and quality was checked on an Agilent 2100 Bioanalyzer.

Sequencing input: blood. The source of this sequence is a woman aged 18-29 years with Graves' hyperthyroidism. In this chain, TRBV5-6 is recombined with TRBJ2-6; the D gene lacks a confident call. The CDR3 in this case is CASSLLGVSGANVLTF. The nucleotides are TGTGCCAGCAGCTTGTTGGGCGTCTCTGGGGCCAACGTCCTGACTTTC.